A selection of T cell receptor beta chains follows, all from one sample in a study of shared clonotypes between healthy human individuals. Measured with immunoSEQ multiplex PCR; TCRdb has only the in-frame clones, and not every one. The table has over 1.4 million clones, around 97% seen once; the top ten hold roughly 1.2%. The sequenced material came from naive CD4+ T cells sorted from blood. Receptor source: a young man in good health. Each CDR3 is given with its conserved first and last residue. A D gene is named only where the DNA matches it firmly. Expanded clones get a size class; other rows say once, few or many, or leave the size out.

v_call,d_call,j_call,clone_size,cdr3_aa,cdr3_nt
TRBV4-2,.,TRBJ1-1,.,CASSLDTNTEAFF,TGTGCCAGCAGCTTGGACACGAACACTGAAGCTTTCTTT
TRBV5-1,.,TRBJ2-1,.,CASSFGAGYNEQFF,TGCGCCAGCAGCTTTGGAGCGGGTTACAATGAGCAGTTCTTC
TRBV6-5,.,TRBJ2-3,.,CASSYLDTQYF,TGTGCCAGCAGTTACCTAGATACGCAGTATTTT
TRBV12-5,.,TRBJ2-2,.,CASGLRTGRAGELFF,TGTGCTAGTGGTTTGAGGACAGGGAGGGCCGGGGAGCTGTTTTTT
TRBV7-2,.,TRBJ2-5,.,CASSLGGSETQYF,TGTGCCAGCAGCCTAGGGGGATCAGAGACCCAGTACTTC
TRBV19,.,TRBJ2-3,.,CASAFRGADTQYF,TGTGCCAGCGCCTTCCGGGGCGCAGATACGCAGTATTTT
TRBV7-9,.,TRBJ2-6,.,CASSYFGLAGANVLTF,TGTGCCAGCAGCTATTTCGGACTGGCTGGTGCCAACGTCCTGACTTTC
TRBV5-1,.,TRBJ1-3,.,CASSLGAGASGNTIYF,TGCGCCAGCAGCTTGGGGGCAGGGGCATCTGGAAACACCATATATTTT
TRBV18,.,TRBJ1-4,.,CASSPNPSGEKLFF,TGTGCCAGCTCACCTAACCCTTCAGGTGAAAAACTGTTTTTT
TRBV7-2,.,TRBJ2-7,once,CASSLVREYEQYF,TGTGCCAGCAGCTTGGTCAGAGAGTACGAGCAGTACTTC
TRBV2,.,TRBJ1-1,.,CASIPIGREAFF,TGTGCCAGCATCCCAATAGGCAGGGAAGCTTTCTTT
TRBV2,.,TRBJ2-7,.,CASRQNMDYEQYF,TGTGCCAGCAGACAGAACATGGACTACGAGCAGTACTTC
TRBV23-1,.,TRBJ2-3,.,CASRGHTITDTQYF,TGCGCCAGCCGGGGTCATACCATCACAGATACGCAGTATTTT
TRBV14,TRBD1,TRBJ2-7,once,CASSRTTLDRGSREQYF,TGTGCCAGCAGCCGAACTACTCTGGACAGGGGTAGTCGCGAGCAGTACTTC
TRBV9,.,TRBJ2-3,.,CASSVFDRSSTDTQYF,TGTGCCAGCAGCGTTTTCGACCGATCTAGCACAGATACGCAGTATTTT
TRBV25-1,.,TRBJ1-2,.,CASSEYFLPHGYTF,TGTGCCAGCAGTGAATATTTCCTTCCCCATGGCTACACCTTC
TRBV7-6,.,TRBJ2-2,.,CASSLGGPNTGELFF,TGTGCCAGCAGCTTAGGCGGCCCGAACACCGGGGAGCTGTTTTTT
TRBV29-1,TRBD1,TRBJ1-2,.,CSGRQGGNGYTF,TGCAGCGGGAGACAGGGGGGGAATGGCTACACCTTC
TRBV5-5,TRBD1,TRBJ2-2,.,CASSPRTGETGELFF,TGTGCCAGCAGCCCTCGGACAGGGGAGACCGGGGAGCTGTTTTTT
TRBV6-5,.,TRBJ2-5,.,CASSPGRGWRETQYF,TGTGCCAGCAGCCCCGGCAGGGGTTGGCGAGAGACCCAGTACTTC
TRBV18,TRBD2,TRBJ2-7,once,CASASSGRNEQYF,TGTGCCAGCGCGTCTAGCGGGAGAAACGAGCAGTACTTC
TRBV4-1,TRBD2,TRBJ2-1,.,CASSHRLAGAAYNEQFF,TGCGCCAGCAGCCACCGACTAGCGGGAGCGGCCTACAATGAGCAGTTCTTC
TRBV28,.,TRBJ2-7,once,CASGGTSYEQYF,TGTGCCAGCGGCGGGACATCCTACGAGCAGTACTTC
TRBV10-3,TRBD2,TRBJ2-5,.,CAISEVLAGEGGETQYF,TGTGCCATCAGTGAGGTCCTAGCGGGAGAGGGGGGAGAGACCCAGTACTTC
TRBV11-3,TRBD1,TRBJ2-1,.,CASSLNPSSGGYNEQFF,TGTGCCAGCAGCTTAAATCCCTCGTCAGGGGGTTACAATGAGCAGTTCTTC
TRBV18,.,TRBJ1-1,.,CASPIGLGANTEAFF,TGTGCCAGCCCAATCGGGCTGGGGGCGAACACTGAAGCTTTCTTT
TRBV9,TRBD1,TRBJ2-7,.,CASSLKGQGPYEQYF,TGTGCCAGCAGCTTGAAGGGACAGGGGCCCTACGAGCAGTACTTC
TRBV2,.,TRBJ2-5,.,CASSTGSSRGGTQYF,TGTGCCAGCAGTACCGGCTCATCCAGGGGGGGGACCCAGTACTTC
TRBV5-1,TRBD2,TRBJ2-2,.,CASSFTSGITIGELFF,TGCGCCAGCAGCTTTACTAGCGGGATAACCATCGGGGAGCTGTTTTTT
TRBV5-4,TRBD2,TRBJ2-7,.,CASSLRTSGRHEQYF,TGTGCCAGCAGCCTCAGGACTAGCGGGAGGCACGAGCAGTACTTC
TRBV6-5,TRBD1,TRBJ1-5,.,CASTSRGRNQPQHF,TGTGCCAGCACGTCAAGGGGGCGCAATCAGCCCCAGCATTTT
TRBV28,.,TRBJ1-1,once,CASSEDGGMNTEAFF,TGTGCCAGCAGTGAGGATGGGGGGATGAACACTGAAGCTTTCTTT
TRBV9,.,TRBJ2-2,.,CASSVADGPANTGELFF,TGTGCCAGCAGCGTAGCTGACGGGCCAGCGAACACCGGGGAGCTGTTTTTT
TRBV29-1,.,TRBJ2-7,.,CSVEEGAREQYF,TGCAGCGTTGAGGAGGGGGCAAGGGAGCAGTACTTC
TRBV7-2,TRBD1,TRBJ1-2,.,CASSLVGGDGYTF,TGTGCCAGCAGCTTAGTAGGGGGCGACGGCTACACCTTC
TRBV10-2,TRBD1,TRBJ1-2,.,CASSETGGANGYTF,TGCGCCAGCAGTGAGACAGGGGGCGCAAATGGCTACACCTTC
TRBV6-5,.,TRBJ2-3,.,CASSNRGRAQDTQYF,TGTGCCAGCAGTAATAGGGGGAGGGCTCAAGATACGCAGTATTTT
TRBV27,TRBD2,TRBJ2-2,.,CASSFTVTSGSPGELFF,TGTGCCAGCAGTTTTACCGTTACTAGCGGGAGTCCCGGGGAGCTGTTTTTT
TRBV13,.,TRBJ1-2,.,CASSLNNYGYTF,TGTGCCAGCAGCTTAAATAACTATGGCTACACCTTC
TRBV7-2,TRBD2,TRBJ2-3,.,CASSPAGGPDTQYF,TGTGCCAGCAGCCCCGCGGGAGGGCCCGATACGCAGTATTTT
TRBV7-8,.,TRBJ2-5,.,CASSFNRQETQYF,TGTGCCAGCAGCTTTAACAGACAAGAGACCCAGTACTTC